One and the same sample provided the 14 T cell receptor beta chains below, sequenced in a study of identifying expanded T cells in peripheral blood. Sequenced by immunoSEQ multiplex PCR; TCRdb stores in-frame clones only, minus some. This sample has over 100,000 clones, with approximately 90% found just once. The sample comprised blood. These receptors originate from a person aged 18 to 75 in good health.

The chain is built from TRBV5-4 and TRBJ2-2, with D maybe TRBD1 (6 bases). The CDR3 length is 16 residues. V lost 4 bases and J lost 4, with 17 bases in between. Looked up from germline, CDR1 is SGHNT and CDR2 is YYREEE (reference sequence). The CDR3 sequence: CASSQGQWSGTGELFF. The CDR3 nucleotides are TGTGCCAGCAGCCAAGGACAGTGGTCGGGCACCGGGGAGCTGTTTTTT.

J is TRBJ1-2 and V is TRBV27, with TRBD1 identical over 9 bases. V gave up 2 bases and J gave up 8 bases; unmatched junction bases: 12. The CDR3 consists of 16 residues. CDR1 and CDR2 (germline): MNHEY, SMNVEV (reference sequence). The CDR3 region has the DNA TGTGCCAGCAGTTTAACCCCGGACAGGGGAGTCTACGGCTACACCTTC. Amino acid sequence: CASSLTPDRGVYGYTF.

V usage is TRBV7-9 and J usage is TRBJ2-4, with TRBD1 matching 8 bases. The J segment lost 0 bases and the V segment lost 3 bases, leaving 4 bases of the junction unmatched. In germline, CDR1 is SEHNR, CDR2 FQNEAQ (reference sequence). The CDR3 loop spans 16 amino acids. CDR3 in DNA: TGTGCCAGCAGCTTTTCCGGACAGGGAGCCAAAAACATTCAGTACTTC. As protein: CASSFSGQGAKNIQYF.

V and J are TRBV18 and TRBJ1-4, with no clear D. Trimming left V 3 bases short and J 7 bases short, with 15 bases between. Germline V lookup: CDR1 KGHSH, CDR2 LQKENI. The CDR3 runs 15 residues. The CDR3 bases are TGTGCCAGCTCACCCTCTAAGAGGGAGGGTGAAAAACTGTTTTTT. Residues: CASSPSKREGEKLFF.

The chain employs TRBV21-1 and TRBJ2-4; the tabulated D call, TRBD1, remains unverified against the DNA. TRBV21-1 represents a pseudogene. This CDR3 has 17 amino acids. The CDR3 bases are TGTGCCAGCAACTCCGATTTGGGGCACCCCAAAAGGGACATTCAGTACTTC. This translates into CASNSDLGHPKRDIQYF.

The chain employs TRBV4-1 and TRBJ2-7, with TRBD2 identical over 8 bases. J was trimmed by 6 bases and V by 0 bases; bases with no gene match: 7. Germline loops: CDR1 MGHRA, CDR2 YSYEKL. The CDR3 length is 15 residues. The CDR3 protein is CASSQDPSGGGEQYF. CDR3 nucleotide sequence: TGCGCCAGCAGCCAAGATCCCAGCGGGGGAGGCGAGCAGTACTTC.

The chain joins TRBV7-3 to TRBJ2-5, with D perhaps matching TRBD2 (6 bases). Germline lookup yields CDR1 SGHTA and CDR2 FQGTGA. The CDR3 consists of 16 residues. The V and J ends lost 5 bases and 4 bases respectively, with 20 bases between them. The CDR3: CASSPLGRDQGETQYF. The CDR3 nucleotides are TGTGCCAGCAGCCCTCTTGGGCGGGATCAGGGAGAGACCCAGTACTTC.

The V and J genes are TRBV5-1 and TRBJ1-3; TRBD1 agrees at 10 bases. The CDR3 has 16 residues. CDR1 and CDR2 from the germline V gene are SGHRS and YFSETQ. The J segment lost 0 bases and the V segment lost 4 bases, leaving 4 bases of the junction unmatched. CDR3 bases: TGCGCCAGCAGCGAAGGACAGGGGGGCTCTGGAAACACCATATATTTT. This encodes CASSEGQGGSGNTIYF.

The J gene is TRBJ2-5, the V gene TRBV28; TRBD1 aligns across 10 bases. The ends lost 5 bases at V and 4 bases at J; junction bases unmatched: 7. The CDR3 has 15 residues. Per germline, CDR1 MDHEN and CDR2 SYDVKM. The CDR3: CASSETGQGTETQYF. Here the CDR3 DNA reads TGTGCCAGCAGTGAGACGGGACAGGGGACAGAGACCCAGTACTTC.

V usage is TRBV6-6 and J usage is TRBJ2-1; D may be TRBD2 (7 bases). V lost 7 bases and J lost 5, with 12 bases in between. The CDR3 spans 13 residues. Per germline, CDR1 MNHNY and CDR2 SVGAGI (reference sequence). CDR3 residues: CASTGGVDNEQFF. CDR3 nucleotide sequence: TGTGCCAGCACGGGGGGCGTCGACAATGAGCAGTTCTTC.

CDR3 nucleotides: TGTGCCAGCAGCGTTGGCAATGTGGGCTATGGCTACACCTTC. Translation: CASSVGNVGYGYTF. The gene calls are TRBV9 and TRBJ1-2; D uncertain. The V and J ends lost 2 bases and 4 bases respectively, with 12 bases between them. CDR3 length: 14 residues. The V gene's germline CDR1 is SGDLS and CDR2 YYNGEE.

The V and J genes are TRBV6-6 and TRBJ1-2; D gene ambiguous. This CDR3 has 12 amino acids. The V gene's germline CDR1 is MNHNY and CDR2 SVGAGI (reference sequence). Trimming left V 5 bases short and J 8 bases short, with 12 bases between. CDR3 residues: CASSPEGWGYTF. CDR3 in DNA: TGTGCCAGCAGTCCCGAAGGTTGGGGCTACACCTTC.

This chain joins TRBV14 and TRBJ2-3; D call uncertain. The CDR3 contains 12 residues. Germline assignment: CDR1 SGHDN and CDR2 FVKESK. Trimming removed 4 bases at V and 3 bases at J, with 5 bases between. The CDR3 sequence is CASSRVTDTQYF. The CDR3 region has the DNA TGTGCCAGCAGCCGAGTGACAGATACGCAGTATTTT.

As DNA, the CDR3 is TGTGCCAGCAGCCAAGGCCCGCGGGTGAACACTGAAGCTTTCTTT. It encodes CASSQGPRVNTEAFF. V is TRBV14 and J is TRBJ1-1, with D hard to call. V dropped 1 base and J dropped 0 bases, with 9 bases sitting between them. CDR3 size: 15 residues. Germline lookup yields CDR1 SGHDN and CDR2 FVKESK.